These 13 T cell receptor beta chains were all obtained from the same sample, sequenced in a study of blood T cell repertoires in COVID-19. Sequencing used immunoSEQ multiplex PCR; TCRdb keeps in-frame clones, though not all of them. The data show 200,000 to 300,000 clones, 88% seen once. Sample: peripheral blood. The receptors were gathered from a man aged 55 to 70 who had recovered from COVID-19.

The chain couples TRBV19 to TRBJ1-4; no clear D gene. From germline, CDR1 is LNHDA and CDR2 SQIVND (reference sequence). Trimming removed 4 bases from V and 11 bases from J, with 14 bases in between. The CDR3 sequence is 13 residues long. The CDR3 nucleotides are TGTGCCAGTAGTACCCCGGGCTCGGGGAAACTGTTTTTT. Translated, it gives CASSTPGSGKLFF.

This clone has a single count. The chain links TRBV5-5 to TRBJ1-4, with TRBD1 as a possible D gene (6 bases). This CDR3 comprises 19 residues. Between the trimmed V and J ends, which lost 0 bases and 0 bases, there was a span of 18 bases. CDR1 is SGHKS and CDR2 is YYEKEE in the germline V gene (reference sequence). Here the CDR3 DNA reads TGTGCCAGCAGCTTGGTAGGGACCCGAGGGGGTGCAACTAATGAAAAACTGTTTTTT. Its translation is CASSLVGTRGGATNEKLFF.

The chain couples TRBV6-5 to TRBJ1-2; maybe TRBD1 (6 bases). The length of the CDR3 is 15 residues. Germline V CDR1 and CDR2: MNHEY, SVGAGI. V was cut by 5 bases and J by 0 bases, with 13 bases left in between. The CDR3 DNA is TGTGCCAGCAGTCAGACGGGGGGGCCTAACTATGGCTACACCTTC. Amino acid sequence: CASSQTGGPNYGYTF.

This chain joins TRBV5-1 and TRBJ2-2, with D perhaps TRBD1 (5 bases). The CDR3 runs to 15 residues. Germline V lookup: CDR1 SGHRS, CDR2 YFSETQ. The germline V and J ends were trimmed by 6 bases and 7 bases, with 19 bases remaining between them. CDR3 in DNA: TGCGCCAGCAACTTCGACATCCAGGGAATCGGGGAGCTGTTTTTT. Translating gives CASNFDIQGIGELFF.

The CDR3 sequence is CASSQDISGGLLADTQYF. For the CDR3, the DNA is TGTGCCAGCAGCCAAGATATTAGCGGGGGACTCCTCGCAGATACGCAGTATTTT. The rearrangement uses TRBV4-2 and TRBJ2-3; 9 bases are shared with TRBD2. After removal of 0 bases from V and 4 bases from J, the junction contained 11 bases not matched to a gene. The CDR3 covers 18 residues. The germline V gene encodes CDR1 LGHNA and CDR2 YNFKEQ.

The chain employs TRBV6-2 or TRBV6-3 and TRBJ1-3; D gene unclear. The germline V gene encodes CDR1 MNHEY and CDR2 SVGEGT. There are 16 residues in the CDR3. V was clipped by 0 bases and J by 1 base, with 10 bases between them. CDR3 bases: TGTGCCAGCAGTTACTCGAGTACCTATTCTGGAAACACCATATATTTT. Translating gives CASSYSSTYSGNTIYF.

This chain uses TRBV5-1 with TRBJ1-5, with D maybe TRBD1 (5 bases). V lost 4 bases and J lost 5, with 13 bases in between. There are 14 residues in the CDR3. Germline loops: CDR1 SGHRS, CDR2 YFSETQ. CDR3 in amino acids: CASSPSTADQPQHF. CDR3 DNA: TGCGCCAGCAGCCCCTCGACAGCAGATCAGCCCCAGCATTTT.

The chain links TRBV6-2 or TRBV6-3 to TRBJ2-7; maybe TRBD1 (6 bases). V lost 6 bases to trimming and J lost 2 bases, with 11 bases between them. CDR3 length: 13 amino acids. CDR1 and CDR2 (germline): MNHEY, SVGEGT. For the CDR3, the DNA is TGTGCCAGCAGCCGGGGACAACCCTACGAGCAGTACTTC. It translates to CASSRGQPYEQYF.

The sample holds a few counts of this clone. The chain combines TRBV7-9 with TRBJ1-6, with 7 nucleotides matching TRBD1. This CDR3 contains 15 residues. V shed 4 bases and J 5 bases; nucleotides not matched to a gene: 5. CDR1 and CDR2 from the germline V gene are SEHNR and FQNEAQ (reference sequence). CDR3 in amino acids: CASSSQGIDNSPLHF. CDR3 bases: TGTGCCAGCAGCTCACAGGGGATTGATAATTCACCCCTCCACTTT.

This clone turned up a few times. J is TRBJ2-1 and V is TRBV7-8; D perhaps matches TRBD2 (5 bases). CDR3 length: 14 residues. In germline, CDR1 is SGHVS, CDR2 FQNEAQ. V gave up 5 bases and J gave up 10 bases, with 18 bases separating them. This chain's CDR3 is CASSERALVGEQFF. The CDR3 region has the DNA TGTGCCAGCAGCGAGAGGGCACTGGTTGGAGAGCAGTTCTTC. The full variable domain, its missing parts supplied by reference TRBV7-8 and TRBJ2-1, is GAGVSQSPRYKVAKRGQDVALRCDPISGHVSLFWYQQALGQGPEFLTYFQNEAQLDKSGLPSDRFFAERPEGSVSTLKIQRTQQEDSAVYLCASSERALVGEQFFGPGTRLTVL.

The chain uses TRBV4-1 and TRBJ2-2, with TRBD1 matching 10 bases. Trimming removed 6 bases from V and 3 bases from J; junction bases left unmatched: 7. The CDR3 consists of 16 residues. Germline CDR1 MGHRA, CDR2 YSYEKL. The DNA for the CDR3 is TGCGCCAGCAGACGAGAGGACAGGGGGGACACCGGGGAGCTGTTTTTT. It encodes CASRREDRGDTGELFF.

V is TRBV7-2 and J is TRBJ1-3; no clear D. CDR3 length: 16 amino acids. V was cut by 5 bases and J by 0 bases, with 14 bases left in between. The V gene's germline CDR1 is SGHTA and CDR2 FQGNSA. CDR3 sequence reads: CASSAERRYSGNTIYF. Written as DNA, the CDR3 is TGTGCCAGCAGCGCGGAGCGCCGGTACTCTGGAAACACCATATATTTT.

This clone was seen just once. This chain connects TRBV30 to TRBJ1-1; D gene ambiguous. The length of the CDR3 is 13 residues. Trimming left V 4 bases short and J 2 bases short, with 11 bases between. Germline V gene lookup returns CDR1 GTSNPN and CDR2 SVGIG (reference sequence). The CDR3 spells CAWTPDTNTEAFF. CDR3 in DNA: TGTGCCTGGACCCCCGATACAAACACTGAAGCTTTCTTT.